This paragraph covers one TCR beta chain sequence. The data were produced by immunoSEQ multiplex PCR, yet TCRdb's version contains in-frame clones alone and is incomplete. The sample lists 7,000 to 9,000 clones, 95% to 98% seen once, with over 0.3% in the top ten. The data were taken from a study of naive CD8 T cells in extremely preterm neonates. This sequence originates from a human donor in good health. Input material: naive CD8+ T cells from blood.

The CDR3 DNA reads as TGTGCCAGCAGCCATTCCCCGGTGAGGACTAGCGGTGAAGAGACCCAGTACTTC. Translation gives CASSHSPVRTSGEETQYF. V usage is TRBV4-2 and J usage is TRBJ2-5; 10 bases agree with TRBD2. V lost 3 bases and J lost 3; bases outside the gene matches: 13. Germline assignment: CDR1 LGHNA and CDR2 YNFKEQ. This CDR3 has 18 residues.